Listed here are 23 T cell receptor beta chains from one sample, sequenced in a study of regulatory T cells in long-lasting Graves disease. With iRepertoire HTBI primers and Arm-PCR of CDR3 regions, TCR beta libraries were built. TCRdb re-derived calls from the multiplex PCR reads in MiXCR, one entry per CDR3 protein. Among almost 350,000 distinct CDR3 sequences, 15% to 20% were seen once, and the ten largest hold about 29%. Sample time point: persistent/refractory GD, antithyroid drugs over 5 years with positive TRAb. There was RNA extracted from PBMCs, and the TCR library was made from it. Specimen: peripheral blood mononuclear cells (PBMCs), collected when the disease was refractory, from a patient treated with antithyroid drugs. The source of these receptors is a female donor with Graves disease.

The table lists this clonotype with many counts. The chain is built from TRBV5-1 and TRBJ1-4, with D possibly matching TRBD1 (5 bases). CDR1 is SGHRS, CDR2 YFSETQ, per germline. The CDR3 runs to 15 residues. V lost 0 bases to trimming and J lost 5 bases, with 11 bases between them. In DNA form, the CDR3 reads TGCGCCAGCAGCTTGGAAGCGCAGGGCAATGAAAAACTGTTTTTT. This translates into CASSLEAQGNEKLFF.

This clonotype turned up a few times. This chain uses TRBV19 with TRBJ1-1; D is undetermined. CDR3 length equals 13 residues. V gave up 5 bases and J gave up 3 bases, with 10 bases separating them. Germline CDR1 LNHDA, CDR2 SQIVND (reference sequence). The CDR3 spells CASSARHDTEAFF. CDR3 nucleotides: TGTGCCAGTAGTGCCCGACATGACACTGAAGCTTTCTTT.

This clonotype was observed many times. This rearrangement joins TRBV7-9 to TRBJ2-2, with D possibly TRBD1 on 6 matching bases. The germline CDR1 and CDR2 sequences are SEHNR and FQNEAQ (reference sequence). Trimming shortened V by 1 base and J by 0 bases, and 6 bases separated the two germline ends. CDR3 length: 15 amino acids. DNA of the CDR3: TGTGCCAGCAGCTTAGGGACAGCGAACACCGGGGAGCTGTTTTTT. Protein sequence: CASSLGTANTGELFF.

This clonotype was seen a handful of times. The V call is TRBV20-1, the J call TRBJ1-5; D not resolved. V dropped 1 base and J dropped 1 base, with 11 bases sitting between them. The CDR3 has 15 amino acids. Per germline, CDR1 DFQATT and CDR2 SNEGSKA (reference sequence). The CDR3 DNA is TGCAGTGCTAGAGTCGGGGAGTGGAGCAATCAGCCCCAGCATTTT. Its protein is CSARVGEWSNQPQHF.

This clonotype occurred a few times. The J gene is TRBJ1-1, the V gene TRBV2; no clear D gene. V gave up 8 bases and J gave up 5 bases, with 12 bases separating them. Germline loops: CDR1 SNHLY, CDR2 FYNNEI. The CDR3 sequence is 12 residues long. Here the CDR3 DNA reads TGTGCCAGCGAAAAACTTTCGACTGAAGCTTTCTTT. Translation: CASEKLSTEAFF.

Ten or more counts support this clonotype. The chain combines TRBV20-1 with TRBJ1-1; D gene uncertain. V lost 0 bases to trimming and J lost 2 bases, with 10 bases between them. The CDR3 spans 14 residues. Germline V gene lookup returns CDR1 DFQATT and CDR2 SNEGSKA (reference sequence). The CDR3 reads CSAREEGLNTEAFF. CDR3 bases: TGCAGTGCTAGAGAGGAGGGCCTCAACACTGAAGCTTTCTTT.

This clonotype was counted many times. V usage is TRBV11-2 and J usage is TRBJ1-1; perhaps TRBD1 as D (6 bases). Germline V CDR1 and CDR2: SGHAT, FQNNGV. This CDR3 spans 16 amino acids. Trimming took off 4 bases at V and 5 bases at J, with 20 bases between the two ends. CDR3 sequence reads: CASSSPRQKGGTEAFF. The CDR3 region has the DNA TGTGCCAGCAGCTCCCCAAGGCAAAAGGGGGGAACTGAAGCTTTCTTT.

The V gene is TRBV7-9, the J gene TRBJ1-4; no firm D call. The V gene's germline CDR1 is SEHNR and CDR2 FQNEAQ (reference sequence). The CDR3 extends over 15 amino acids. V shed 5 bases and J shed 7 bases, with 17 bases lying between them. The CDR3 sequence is CASSPPGGLVEKLFF. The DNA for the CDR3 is TGTGCCAGCAGCCCGCCCGGAGGATTGGTTGAAAAACTGTTTTTT. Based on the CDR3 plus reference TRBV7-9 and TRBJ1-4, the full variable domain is DTGVSQNPRHKITKRGQNVTFRCDPISEHNRLYWYRQTLGQGPEFLTYFQNEAQLEKSRLLSDRFSAERPKGSFSTLEIQRTEQGDSAMYLCASSPPGGLVEKLFFGSGTQLSVL.

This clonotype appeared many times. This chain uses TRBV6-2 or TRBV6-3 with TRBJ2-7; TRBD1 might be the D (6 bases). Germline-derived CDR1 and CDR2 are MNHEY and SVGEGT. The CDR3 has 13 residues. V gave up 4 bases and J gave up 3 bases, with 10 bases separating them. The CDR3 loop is CASSSGGIYEQYF. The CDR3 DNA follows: TGTGCCAGCAGTTCTGGGGGCATCTACGAGCAGTACTTC.

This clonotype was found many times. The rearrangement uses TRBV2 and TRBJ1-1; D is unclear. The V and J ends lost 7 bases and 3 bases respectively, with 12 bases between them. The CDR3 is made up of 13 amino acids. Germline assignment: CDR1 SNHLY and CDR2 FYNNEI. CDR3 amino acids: CASTLNGDTEAFF. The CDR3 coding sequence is TGTGCCAGCACCCTTAACGGGGACACTGAAGCTTTCTTT.

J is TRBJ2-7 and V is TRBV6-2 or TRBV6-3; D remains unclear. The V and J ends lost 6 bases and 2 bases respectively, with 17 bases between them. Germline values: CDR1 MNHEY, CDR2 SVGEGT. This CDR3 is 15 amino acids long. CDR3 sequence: CASSRAVPKAYEQYF. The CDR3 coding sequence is TGTGCCAGCAGCCGCGCTGTACCGAAGGCCTACGAGCAGTACTTC.

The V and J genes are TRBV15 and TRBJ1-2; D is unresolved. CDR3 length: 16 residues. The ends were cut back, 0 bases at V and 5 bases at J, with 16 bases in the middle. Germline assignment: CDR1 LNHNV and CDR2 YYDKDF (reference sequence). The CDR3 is CATSRDREGEGYGYTF. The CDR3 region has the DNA TGTGCCACCAGCAGAGACCGTGAAGGTGAGGGTTATGGCTACACCTTC.

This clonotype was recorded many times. The CDR3 nucleotides are TGTGCCAGCAGCTCCTACATGGACAAACTGTTTTTT. Amino acid sequence: CASSSYMDKLFF. The chain recombines TRBV7-2 with TRBJ1-4; no clear D. V gave up 4 bases and J gave up 11 bases, with 11 bases separating them. Germline assignment: CDR1 SGHTA and CDR2 FQGNSA. The CDR3 length is 12 residues.

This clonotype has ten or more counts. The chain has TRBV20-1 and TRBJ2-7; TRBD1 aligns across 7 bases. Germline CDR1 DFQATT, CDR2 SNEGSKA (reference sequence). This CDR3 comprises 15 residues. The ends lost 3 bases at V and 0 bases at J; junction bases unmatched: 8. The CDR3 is CSARRLGQISYEQYF. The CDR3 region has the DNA TGCAGTGCTAGGAGATTGGGACAGATCTCCTACGAGCAGTACTTC.

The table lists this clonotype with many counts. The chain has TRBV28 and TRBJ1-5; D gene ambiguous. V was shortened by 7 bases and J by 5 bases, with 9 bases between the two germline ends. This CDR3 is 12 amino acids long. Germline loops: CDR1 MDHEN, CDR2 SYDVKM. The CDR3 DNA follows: TGTGCCAGCAAAGTGCAGGATCAGCCCCAGCATTTT. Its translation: CASKVQDQPQHF.

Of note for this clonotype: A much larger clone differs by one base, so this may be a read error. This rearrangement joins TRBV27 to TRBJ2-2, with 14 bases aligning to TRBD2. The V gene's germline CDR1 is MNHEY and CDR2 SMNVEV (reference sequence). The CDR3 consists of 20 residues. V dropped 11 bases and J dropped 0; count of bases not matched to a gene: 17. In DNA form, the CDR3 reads TGTGCCGGCCGCCGGAAGGGACTAGCGGGAGACACCGCGAACACCGGGGAGCTGTTTTTT. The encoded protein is CAGRRKGLAGDTANTGELFF.

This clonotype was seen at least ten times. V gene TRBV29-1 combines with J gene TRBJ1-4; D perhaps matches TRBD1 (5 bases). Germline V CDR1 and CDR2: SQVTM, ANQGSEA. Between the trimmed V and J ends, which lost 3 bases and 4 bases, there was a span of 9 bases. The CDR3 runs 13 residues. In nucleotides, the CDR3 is TGCAGCGTTGAGCCAAGGGGTAATGAAAAACTGTTTTTT. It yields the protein CSVEPRGNEKLFF. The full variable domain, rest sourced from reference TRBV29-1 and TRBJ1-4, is SAVISQKPSRDICQRGTSLTIQCQVDSQVTMMFWYRQQPGQSLTLIATANQGSEATYESGFVIDKFPISRPNLTFSTLTVSNMSPEDSSIYLCSVEPRGNEKLFFGSGTQLSVL.

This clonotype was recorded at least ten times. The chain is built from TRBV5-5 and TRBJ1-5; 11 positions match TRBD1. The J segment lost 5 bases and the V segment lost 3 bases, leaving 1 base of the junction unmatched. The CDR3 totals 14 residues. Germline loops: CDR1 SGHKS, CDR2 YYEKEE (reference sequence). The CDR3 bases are TGTGCCAGCAGCTGGGGACAGGGGGATCAGCCCCAGCATTTT. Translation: CASSWGQGDQPQHF.

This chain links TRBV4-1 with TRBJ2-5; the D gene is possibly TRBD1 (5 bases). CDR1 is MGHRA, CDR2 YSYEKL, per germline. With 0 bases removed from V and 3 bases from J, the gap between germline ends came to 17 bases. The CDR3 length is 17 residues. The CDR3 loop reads CASSQDPSGNGEETQYF. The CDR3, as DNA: TGCGCCAGCAGCCAAGACCCTTCAGGGAATGGGGAAGAGACCCAGTACTTC.

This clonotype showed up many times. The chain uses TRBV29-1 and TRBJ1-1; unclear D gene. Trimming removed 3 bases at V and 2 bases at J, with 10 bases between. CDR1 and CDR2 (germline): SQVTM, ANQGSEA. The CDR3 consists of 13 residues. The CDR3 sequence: CSVDAGPNTEAFF. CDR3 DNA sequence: TGCAGCGTTGATGCCGGCCCTAACACTGAAGCTTTCTTT.

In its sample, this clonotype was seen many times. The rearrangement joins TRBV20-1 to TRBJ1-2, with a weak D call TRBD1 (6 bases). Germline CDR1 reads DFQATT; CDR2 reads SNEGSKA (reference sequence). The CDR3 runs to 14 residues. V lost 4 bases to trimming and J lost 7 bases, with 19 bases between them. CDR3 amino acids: CSANDRSRGGGYTF. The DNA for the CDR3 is TGCAGTGCTAATGACAGGAGCCGGGGGGGTGGCTACACCTTC.

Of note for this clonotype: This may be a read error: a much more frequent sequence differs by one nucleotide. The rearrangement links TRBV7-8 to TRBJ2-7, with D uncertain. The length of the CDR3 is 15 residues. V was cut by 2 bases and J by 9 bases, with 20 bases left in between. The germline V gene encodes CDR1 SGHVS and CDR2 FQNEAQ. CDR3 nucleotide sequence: TGTGCCAGCAGCTTAACAGCACTGCTACCCCTCGGGCAGTACTTC. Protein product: CASSLTALLPLGQYF.

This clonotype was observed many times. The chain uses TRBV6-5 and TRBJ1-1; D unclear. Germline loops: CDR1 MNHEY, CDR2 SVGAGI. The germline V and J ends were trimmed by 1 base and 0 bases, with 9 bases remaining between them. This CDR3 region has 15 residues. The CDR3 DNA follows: TGTGCCAGCAGTTACTATACGGGAATGAACACTGAAGCTTTCTTT. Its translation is CASSYYTGMNTEAFF.